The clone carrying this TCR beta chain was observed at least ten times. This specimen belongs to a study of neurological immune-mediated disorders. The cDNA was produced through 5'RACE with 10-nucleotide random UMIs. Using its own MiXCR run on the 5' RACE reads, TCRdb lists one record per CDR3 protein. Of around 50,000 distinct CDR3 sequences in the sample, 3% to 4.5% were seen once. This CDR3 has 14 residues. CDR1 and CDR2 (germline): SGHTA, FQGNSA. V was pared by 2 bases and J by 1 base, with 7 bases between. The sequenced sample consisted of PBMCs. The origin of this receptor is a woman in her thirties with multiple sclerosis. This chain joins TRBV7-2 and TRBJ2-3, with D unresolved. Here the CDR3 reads CASSLSGGTDTQYF. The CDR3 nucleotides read TGTGCCAGCAGCTTAAGTGGGGGCACAGATACGCAGTATTTT.